This T cell receptor (beta chain) comes out of a study of shared clonotypes between healthy human individuals. Study findings and constraints: Estimated clonotype richness was generally higher in naive than memory subsets.

In the naive CD8 group, cells lacked CD45RO and were positively selected for CCR7, so terminally differentiated effector memory CD45RA+ cells were left out. Splitting of each subset's genomic DNA was done evenly across several immunoSEQ plates. In the source study's methods: Junction-only sequences produced by ImmunoSEQ had no quality scores, so filtering differed. Measured with immunoSEQ multiplex PCR; TCRdb has only the in-frame clones, and not every one. The V and J calls and clone size come from that table; D and trimming were worked out from the DNA. The repertoire includes 500,000 to 700,000 clones, 85% to 95% of them detected once, and over 0.095% sits in the top ten. On this clone itself: Its antigen remains unknown.

V was clipped by 4 bases and J by 4 bases, with 16 bases between them. This CDR3 comprises 15 residues. Germline V gene lookup returns CDR1 LGHNT and CDR2 FRNRAP. This sequence joins TRBV12-5 and TRBJ1-2; no clear D. The specimen was naive CD8+ T cells sorted from blood. The origin of this receptor is a woman aged 25 to 39 in good health. In DNA form, the CDR3 reads TGTGCTAGTGGTTCTCACAGTGGAAAGCTCTATGGCTACACCTTC. Translation: CASGSHSGKLYGYTF.